This TCR beta chain was recorded in a study of blood T cell repertoires in COVID-19. About the research overall: Material from acute and convalescent COVID-19 was sourced from the United States, Italy and Spain. T cells, B-cell-depleted T cells, or PBMCs provided the cDNA or gDNA that served as material.

Per the original data handling: Researchers report that nucleated cell counts were estimated from reference gene primer amplification. Produced via immunoSEQ multiplex PCR; TCRdb's table is partial and in-frame only. From that table come the V and J calls and clone size; the DNA was used to work out D and trimming. The sample lists 150,000 or so clones; about 90% were seen once. The V end was cut by 5 bases, the J end by 10 bases, with 10 bases between. The germline CDR1 and CDR2 sequences are SGHKS and YYEKEE (reference sequence). This CDR3 comprises 12 residues. The sequence derives from a human donor in a cohort sampled during active COVID-19. Sequencing was done on a sample of peripheral blood. The V call is TRBV5-5, the J call TRBJ1-6; D possibly corresponds to TRBD1 (6 bases). In DNA, the CDR3 is TGTGCCAGCAGTCGGGACATATCACCCCTCCACTTT. Its translation: CASSRDISPLHF.